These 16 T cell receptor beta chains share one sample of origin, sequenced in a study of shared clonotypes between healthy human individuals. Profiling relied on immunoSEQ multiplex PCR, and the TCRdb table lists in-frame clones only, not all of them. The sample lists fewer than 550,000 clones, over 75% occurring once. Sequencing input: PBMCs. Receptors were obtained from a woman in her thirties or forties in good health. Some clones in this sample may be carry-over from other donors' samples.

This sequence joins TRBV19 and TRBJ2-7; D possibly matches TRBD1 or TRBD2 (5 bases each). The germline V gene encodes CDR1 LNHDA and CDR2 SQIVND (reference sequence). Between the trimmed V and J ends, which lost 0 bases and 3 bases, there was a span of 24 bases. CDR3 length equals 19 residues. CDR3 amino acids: CASSIDLSGPRMFSYEQYF. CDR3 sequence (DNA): TGTGCCAGTAGTATAGATCTATCGGGGCCCAGGATGTTCAGCTACGAGCAGTACTTC.

The DNA for the CDR3 is TGTGCCACCAGCGTACTACAGGGGGAAGGCGGCTACACCTTC. Its translation is CATSVLQGEGGYTF. The chain carries TRBV15 and TRBJ1-2, with TRBD1 identical over 8 bases. CDR1 LNHNV and CDR2 YYDKDF come from the germline V gene (reference sequence). This CDR3 comprises 14 residues. V was pared by 5 bases and J by 8 bases, with 10 bases of the junction left unmatched.

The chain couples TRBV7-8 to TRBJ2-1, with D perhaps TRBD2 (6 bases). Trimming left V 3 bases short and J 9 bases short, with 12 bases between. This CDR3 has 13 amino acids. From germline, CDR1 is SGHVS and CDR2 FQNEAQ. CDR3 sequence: CASSFGTFGEQFF. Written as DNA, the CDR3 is TGTGCCAGCAGCTTCGGGACTTTTGGTGAGCAGTTCTTC.

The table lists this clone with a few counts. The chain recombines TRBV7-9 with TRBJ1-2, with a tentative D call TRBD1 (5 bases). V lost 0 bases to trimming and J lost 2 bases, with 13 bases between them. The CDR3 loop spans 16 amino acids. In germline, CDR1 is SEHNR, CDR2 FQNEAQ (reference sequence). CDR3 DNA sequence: TGTGCCAGCAGCTTAGCGGGGGGGTTCTCCAACTATGGCTACACCTTC. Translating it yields CASSLAGGFSNYGYTF.

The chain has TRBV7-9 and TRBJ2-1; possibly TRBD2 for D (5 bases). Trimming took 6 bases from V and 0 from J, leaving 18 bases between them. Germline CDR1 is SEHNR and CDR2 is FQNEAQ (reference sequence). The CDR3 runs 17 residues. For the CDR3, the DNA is TGTGCCAGCAGTTGGAGAAGAGCGGAGTTCTCCTACAATGAGCAGTTCTTC. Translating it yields CASSWRRAEFSYNEQFF.

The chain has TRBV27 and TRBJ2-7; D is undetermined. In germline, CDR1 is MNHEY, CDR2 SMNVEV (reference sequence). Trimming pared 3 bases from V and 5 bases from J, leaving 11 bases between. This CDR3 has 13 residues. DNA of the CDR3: TGTGCCAGCAGTTTCGATAACAGCAACGAGCAGTACTTC. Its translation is CASSFDNSNEQYF.

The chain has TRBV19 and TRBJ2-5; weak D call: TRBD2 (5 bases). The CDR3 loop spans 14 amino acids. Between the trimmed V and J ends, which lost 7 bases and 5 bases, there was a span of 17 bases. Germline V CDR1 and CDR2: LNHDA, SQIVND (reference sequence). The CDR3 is CASTHTGVGETQYF. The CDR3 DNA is TGTGCCAGTACCCATACCGGGGTGGGGGAGACCCAGTACTTC.

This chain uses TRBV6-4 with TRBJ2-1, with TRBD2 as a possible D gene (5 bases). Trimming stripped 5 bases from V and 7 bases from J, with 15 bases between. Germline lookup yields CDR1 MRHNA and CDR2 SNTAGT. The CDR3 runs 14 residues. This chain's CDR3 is CASSPRSGGNEQFF. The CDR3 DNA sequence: TGTGCCAGCAGTCCACGGTCTGGCGGGAATGAGCAGTTCTTC.

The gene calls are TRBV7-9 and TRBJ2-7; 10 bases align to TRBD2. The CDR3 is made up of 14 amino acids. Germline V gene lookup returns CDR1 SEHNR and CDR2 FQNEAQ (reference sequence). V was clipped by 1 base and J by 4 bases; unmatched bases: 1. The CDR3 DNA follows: TGTGCCAGCAGCTTAGGAGCGGGAGGGTACGAGCAGTACTTC. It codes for CASSLGAGGYEQYF. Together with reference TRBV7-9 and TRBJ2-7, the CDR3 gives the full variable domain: DTGVSQNPRHKITKRGQNVTFRCDPISEHNRLYWYRQTLGQGPEFLTYFQNEAQLEKSRLLSDRFSAERPKGSFSTLEIQRTEQGDSAMYLCASSLGAGGYEQYFGPGTRLTVT.

CDR3 sequence (DNA): TGTGCCAGCAGTTTCAAGTTGTGGGCCCCTGAAGCTTTCTTT. Its protein product is CASSFKLWAPEAFF. This rearrangement joins TRBV27 to TRBJ1-1; D unresolved. V was clipped by 3 bases and J by 6 bases, with 14 bases between them. The V gene's germline CDR1 is MNHEY and CDR2 SMNVEV (reference sequence). The CDR3 spans 14 residues.

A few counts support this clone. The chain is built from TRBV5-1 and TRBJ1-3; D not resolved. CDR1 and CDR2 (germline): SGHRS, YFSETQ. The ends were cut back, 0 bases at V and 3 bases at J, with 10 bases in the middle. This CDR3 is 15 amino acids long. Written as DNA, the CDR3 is TGCGCCAGCAGCTTGGCCTCCACCCTTGGAAACACCATATATTTT. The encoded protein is CASSLASTLGNTIYF.

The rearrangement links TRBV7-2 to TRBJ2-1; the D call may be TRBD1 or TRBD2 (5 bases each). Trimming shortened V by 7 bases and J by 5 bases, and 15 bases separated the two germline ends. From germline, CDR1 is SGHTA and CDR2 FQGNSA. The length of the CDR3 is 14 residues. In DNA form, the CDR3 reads TGTGCCAGCACCCCCCGGGACCGGAACAATGAGCAGTTCTTC. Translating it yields CASTPRDRNNEQFF.

CDR3 sequence: CAIRLAGGSTSTDTQYF. The CDR3, as DNA: TGTGCCATCAGACTAGCGGGAGGCTCCACTAGCACAGATACGCAGTATTTT. The chain has TRBV10-3 and TRBJ2-3; 12 positions agree with TRBD2. CDR1 ENHRY and CDR2 SYGVKD come from the germline V gene. The length of the CDR3 is 17 residues. Trimming took 6 bases from V and 0 from J; bases not matched to a gene: 7.

This CDR3 reads CASSPRTAPYEQYF. The CDR3 DNA is TGTGCCAGCAGTCCGAGGACAGCTCCCTACGAGCAGTACTTC. This chain joins TRBV25-1 and TRBJ2-5; TRBD1 is a possible D gene (6 bases). The end of the DNA aligns better with TRBJ2-7, so the J call may be wrong. Germline values: CDR1 MGHDK, CDR2 SYGVNS. There are 14 residues in the CDR3.

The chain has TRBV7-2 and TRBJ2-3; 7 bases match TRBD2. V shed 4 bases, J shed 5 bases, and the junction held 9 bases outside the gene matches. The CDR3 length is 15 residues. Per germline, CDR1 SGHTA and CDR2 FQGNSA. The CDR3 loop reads CASSWSGLGEDTQYF. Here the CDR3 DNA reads TGTGCCAGCAGCTGGAGCGGACTAGGGGAAGATACGCAGTATTTT.

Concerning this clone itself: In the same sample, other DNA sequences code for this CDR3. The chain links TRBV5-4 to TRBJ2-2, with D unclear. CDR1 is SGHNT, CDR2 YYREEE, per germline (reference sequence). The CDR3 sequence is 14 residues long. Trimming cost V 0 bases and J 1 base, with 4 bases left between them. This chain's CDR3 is CASSLGGNTGELFF. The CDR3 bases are TGTGCCAGCAGCTTGGGAGGGAACACCGGGGAGCTGTTTTTT.